A single sample gave rise to the 6 T cell receptor beta chains below, sequenced in a study of immune aging and cytomegalovirus after organ transplant. These receptors lack a known antigen. Time point: five sample-tagged time points from pre-transplant (day -1) to day 368 post-transplant, pooled. BD Rhapsody targeted mRNA and AbSeq chemistry was used for microwell cell capture and library preparation. TCRdb called the single-cell sequencing reads again in MiXCR, with one record for every CDR3 protein. The sample contains 20,000 or so distinct CDR3 sequences, about a third of which appear only once. The input for sequencing was CMV peptide-activated CD4+ and CD8+ T cells sorted from blood, taken at five time points, pooled. Indicated subset: sorted CD8+CD137+ and CD4+CD154+ T cells after around 12 h CMV IE-1 peptide stimulation. These receptors were collected from a female donor who had a heart transplant and CMV viremia.

This clonotype was counted between two and nine times. The V call is TRBV20-1, the J call TRBJ2-7; D is ambiguous. Trimming shortened V by 5 bases and J by 0 bases, and 17 bases separated the two germline ends. The CDR3 runs to 15 residues. Germline CDR1 and CDR2: DFQATT and SNEGSKA (reference sequence). DNA for the CDR3: TGCAGTGCTCCCCCCCCAGGTCCCCTCTCCTACGAGCAGTACTTC. Translating gives CSAPPPGPLSYEQYF.

This clonotype appeared a few times. The chain joins TRBV4-2 to TRBJ2-2; TRBD1 aligns across 8 bases. This CDR3 has 17 amino acids. Looked up from germline, CDR1 is LGHNA and CDR2 is YNFKEQ. V gave up 1 base and J gave up 1 base; unmatched junction bases: 5. The CDR3 nucleotides read TGTGCCAGCAGCCAAGCGAGGGGACAGGAGAACACCGGGGAGCTGTTTTTT. Its protein is CASSQARGQENTGELFF.

The rearrangement links TRBV29-1 to TRBJ2-1, with 8 bases aligning to TRBD2. Germline V lookup: CDR1 SQVTM, CDR2 ANQGSEA. V lost 4 bases, J lost 1 base, and 12 bases stayed unmatched. The CDR3 runs to 17 residues. The CDR3 here is CSVVFGRGGKSYNEQFF. CDR3 nucleotide sequence: TGCAGCGTTGTGTTCGGGAGGGGCGGGAAGTCCTACAATGAGCAGTTCTTC.

This clonotype was picked up one time. The chain carries TRBV2 and TRBJ1-3; a possible D gene is TRBD1 (5 bases). CDR3 length equals 12 residues. Trimming took 6 bases from V and 4 from J, leaving 7 bases between them. Germline V CDR1 and CDR2: SNHLY, FYNNEI. The CDR3 DNA reads TGTGCCAGCAGGGGGGACGGAAACACCATATATTTT. As protein: CASRGDGNTIYF.

CDR3 coding DNA: TGTGCCAGCAGCCAAGGACCAACCTCCTACAATGAGCAGTTCTTC. Translated: CASSQGPTSYNEQFF. The chain carries TRBV3-1 and TRBJ2-1, with D hard to call. The germline gives CDR1 LGHDT, CDR2 YNNKEL (reference sequence). The length of the CDR3 is 15 residues. With 1 base removed from V and 0 bases from J, the gap between germline ends came to 7 bases.

This clonotype is labeled medium-sized. V and J are TRBV25-1 and TRBJ2-3; 9 nucleotides agree with TRBD1. CDR1 is MGHDK and CDR2 is SYGVNS in the germline V gene. The V gene end was trimmed by 6 bases and the J gene end by 7 bases; junction bases not matched to a gene: 11. CDR3 length equals 15 residues. DNA of the CDR3: TGTGCCAGCAGAGCGACAGGGGGATTAGGGCATACGCAGTATTTT. Amino acid sequence: CASRATGGLGHTQYF.